This T cell receptor beta chain is drawn from a study of human T cells and chemical hapten exposure. Study-wide points: Donors, who had alopecia, may show an immune response that differs from healthy people's. No shift was seen in TCRs above 1 in 1000 frequency with DPC sensitization.

TCRdb reprocessed the RACE reads via MiXCR and lists one record per CDR3 protein. The table shows some 200,000 distinct CDR3 sequences, with just under 30% occurring only once. A word on this clonotype: Its antigen remains unidentified. The junction differs from germline at one of its ends, possibly a read error.

Time point specified: pre-sensitization, week 0. Treatment noted: therapeutic diphenylcyclopropenone sensitization with weekly scalp DPC. The donor pool consisted of alopecia patients aged 18 to 70 years, considered suitable for DPC. Germline V gives CDR1 DFQATT, CDR2 SNEGSKA (reference sequence). CDR3 length: 15 residues. Sequencing used whole blood, obtained in connection with sensitization to the hapten diphenylcyclopropenone (DPC). The receptor's source is a woman aged 30 to 39 with alopecia areata. Some clones in this sample may be carry-over from other donors' samples. The chain employs TRBV20-1 and TRBJ1-6, with 7 bases that match TRBD1. The CDR3: CSARAPQGRDSPIHF. CDR3 coding DNA: TGCAGTGCTAGAGCTCCACAGGGGAGGGATTCACCCATCCACTTT.